This entry concerns a single T cell receptor (beta chain). This sample is drawn from a study of blood T cell repertoires in COVID-19. Study details: COVID-19 samples collected from the United States, Italy and Spain covered acute and convalescent phases. In each case, the material was cDNA or gDNA derived from T cells, B-cell-depleted T cells, or PBMCs.

V dropped 8 bases and J dropped 2 bases, with 13 bases sitting between them. Per the germline V gene, CDR1 is LNHDA and CDR2 is SQIVND (reference sequence). This CDR3 spans 15 amino acids. Authors' methods: Estimated nucleated cell counts came from reference gene primer amplification. Repertoires were generated with immunoSEQ multiplex PCR, while TCRdb's copy carries only in-frame clones and drops some. V, J and clone size are those of that table, while D and trimming were read from the DNA. The table has 150,000 to 200,000 clones, approximately 90% seen once. This receptor was obtained from a human donor in a cohort sampled during active COVID-19. This chain connects TRBV19 to TRBJ2-6; tentative D call: TRBD2 (7 bases). Source material: peripheral blood. The CDR3 loop reads CASSRGGTGANVLTF. Written as DNA, the CDR3 is TGTGCCAGTTCCCGCGGGGGCACTGGGGCCAACGTCCTGACTTTC.